The rows below give T cell receptor beta chains drawn from one sample of a study of blood T cells in healthy people across ages. TCRdb processed the 5' RACE reads anew with MiXCR; each CDR3 protein has one entry. The sample has roughly 680,000 distinct CDR3 sequences; 45% to 60% are singletons. Sequenced sample: blood. The receptors derive from a woman older than 75 in good health. Both conserved end residues are part of each CDR3. The order of the fields is V gene, D gene, CDR3 length, J gene, clone size, CDR3 DNA, CDR3 protein. D genes are given only for firm matches. Clone size, where shown, is once, few, many, or a class for clones that have expanded.

TRBV7-3	-	14	TRBJ2-1	-	TGTGCCAGCAGCTTGGACAGTAGCGTCAATGAGCAGTTCTTC	CASSLDSSVNEQFF
TRBV4-3	TRBD1	17	TRBJ1-2	-	TGCGCCAGCAGCCAATTATGGGGACAGGGGGTCGACTATGGCTACACCTTC	CASSQLWGQGVDYGYTF
TRBV12-3/TRBV12-4	-	14	TRBJ1-1	-	TGTGCCAGCAGTTTAGGGGGTCCGGTGCGTGGAGCTTTCTTT	CASSLGGPVRGAFF
TRBV14	-	14	TRBJ2-4	-	TGTGCCAGCAGCCAAACAGGGAGCAGAAACATTCAGTACTTC	CASSQTGSRNIQYF
TRBV29-1	-	11	TRBJ2-1	many	TGCAGCGTTGTGGCATCGGGTGAGCAGTTCTTC	CSVVASGEQFF
TRBV12-3/TRBV12-4	TRBD2	17	TRBJ2-7	-	TGTGCCAGCAGTTTAGCGCTTACTCGAGCGGGAGACAACGAGCAGTACTTC	CASSLALTRAGDNEQYF
TRBV28	TRBD1	17	TRBJ2-5	once	TGTGCCAGCTGTTTGGTTAAGGCAGGGGGAGAAGTCAATGAGCAGTACTTC	CASCLVKAGGEVNEQYF
TRBV7-2	-	14	TRBJ2-7	-	TGTGCCAGCAGCCTTAATATTGGGCCCTACGAGCAGTACTTC	CASSLNIGPYEQYF
TRBV28	-	15	TRBJ1-4	few	TGTGCCAGCAGTTTTGGGGGGTCCACTAATGAAAAACTGTTTTTT	CASSFGGSTNEKLFF
TRBV7-2	-	15	TRBJ1-2	-	TGTGCCAGCAGCGCAAGCCCAAGACAGAGTAATGGCTACACCTTC	CASSASPRQSNGYTF
TRBV7-2	-	15	TRBJ1-5	once	TGTGCCAGCAGCCGGACACATGGGGGCAATCAGCCCCAGCATTTT	CASSRTHGGNQPQHF
TRBV7-8	-	15	TRBJ1-4	-	TGTGCCAGCAGCTTAGAAGGGGCGCGGTGGGAAAAACTGTTTTTT	CASSLEGARWEKLFF
TRBV7-2	TRBD2	15	TRBJ2-7	-	TGTGCCAGCAGCTTAGCAGCGGGGGGGGACTACGAGCAGTACTTC	CASSLAAGGDYEQYF
TRBV9	-	18	TRBJ2-7	-	TGTGCCAGCAGCTGCAAGAAACAGGGCCCGCGGGTCTACTACGAGCAGTACTTC	CASSCKKQGPRVYYEQYF
TRBV7-9	-	12	TRBJ2-7	-	TGTGCCAGCAGTCAGGCGGCCTACGAGCAGTACTTC	CASSQAAYEQYF
TRBV3-1	TRBD2	15	TRBJ2-5	-	TGTGCCAGCAGCCAACCAGGTAGCGGGAGGGAGACCCAGTACTTC	CASSQPGSGRETQYF
TRBV2	-	13	TRBJ1-2	-	TGTGCCAGCAGTGGTGGGGCGAGGGATGGCTACACCTTC	CASSGGARDGYTF
TRBV2	-	11	TRBJ2-1	many	TGTGCCAGCAGTGAGCGTCATGAGCAGTTCTTC	CASSERHEQFF
TRBV7-3	-	13	TRBJ2-7	-	TGTGCCAGCAGCTTAACAAGTCTGGGAAAGCAGTACTTC	CASSLTSLGKQYF
TRBV2	-	12	TRBJ2-2	-	TGTGCCAGCAGACTAGCTCTCGGGGAGCTGTTTTTT	CASRLALGELFF
TRBV20-1	TRBD1	14	TRBJ1-2	-	TGCAGTGCTAGAGATCCCAGGGGGCGCGGTGGCTACACCTTC	CSARDPRGRGGYTF
TRBV6-5	TRBD1	13	TRBJ1-1	many	TGTGCCAGCAGTTACTCCCGGACAGGCGAAGCTTTCTTT	CASSYSRTGEAFF
TRBV2	-	11	TRBJ2-7	-	TGTGCCAGCTGGGGCGGCTACGAGCAGTACTTC	CASWGGYEQYF
TRBV28	-	16	TRBJ2-5	many	TGTGCCAGCAGTTTCCGCGGACGGGGAACTAAGGAGACCCAGTACTTC	CASSFRGRGTKETQYF
TRBV20-1	-	13	TRBJ1-5	few	TGCAGTGCCAACAGGGCTAGCAATCAGCCCCAGCATTTT	CSANRASNQPQHF
TRBV6-5	-	14	TRBJ2-1	once	TGTGCCAGCAGTTCGCCGTGGAGAAGCAATGAGCAGTTCTTC	CASSSPWRSNEQFF
TRBV15	-	12	TRBJ2-2	-	TGTGCCACCAGCAGAGATTTTGGCGAGCTGTTTTTT	CATSRDFGELFF
TRBV29-1	-	11	TRBJ2-5	-	TGCAGCGCCCCCCAGGGAGAGACCCAGTACTTC	CSAPQGETQYF
TRBV2	-	13	TRBJ2-1	once	TGTGCCAGCAGTGAAATAGGTCCCAATGAGCAGTTCTTC	CASSEIGPNEQFF
TRBV5-1	-	13	TRBJ2-7	-	TGCGCCAGCAGCGCCGGGAGCTCCTACGAGCAGTACTTC	CASSAGSSYEQYF
TRBV3-1	-	13	TRBJ2-1	few	TGTGCCAGCAGCCCTGGGGGGTCCAATGAGCAGTTCTTC	CASSPGGSNEQFF
TRBV28	TRBD1	14	TRBJ2-7	few	TGTGCCAGCAGTGTTTTACAGGGGTACGACGAGCAGTACTTC	CASSVLQGYDEQYF
TRBV28	-	14	TRBJ1-6	-	TGTGCCAGCAGTTTACCCGCAGGGAATTCACCCCTCCACTTT	CASSLPAGNSPLHF
TRBV6-5	TRBD2	14	TRBJ2-1	-	TGTGCCACCCAAGGGGCGGGGGGGCTTGATGAGCAGTTCTTC	CATQGAGGLDEQFF
TRBV7-2	-	16	TRBJ2-7	once	TGTGCCAGTGGGCGCTCCCGGGCAGTGAGCTCCTACGAGCAGTACTTC	CASGRSRAVSSYEQYF
TRBV4-1	-	15	TRBJ2-1	many	TGCGCCAGCAGCCAACTTATTGTGGGTTACAATGAGCAGTTCTTC	CASSQLIVGYNEQFF
TRBV6-6	-	13	TRBJ1-1	-	TGTGCCAGCAAGGGGCAGGGAAACACTGGAGCTTTCTTT	CASKGQGNTGAFF
TRBV5-1	-	15	TRBJ2-2	-	TGCGCCAGCAGAGGGGGAGCGGCGAACACCGGGGAGCTGTTTTTT	CASRGGAANTGELFF
TRBV20-1	-	15	TRBJ2-2	-	TGCAGTGCTAGGGGGGGATCTTCGAACACCGGGGAGCTGTTTTTT	CSARGGSSNTGELFF
TRBV10-3	-	14	TRBJ1-4	-	TGTGCCATCAGTAAGGACAGACCTAATGAAAAACTGTTTTTT	CAISKDRPNEKLFF
TRBV9	-	15	TRBJ1-1	-	TGTGCCAGCAGCGTAGCCCCGGACAGAAACACTGAAGCTTTCTTT	CASSVAPDRNTEAFF
TRBV25-1	-	16	TRBJ2-3	-	TGTGCCAGCAGTGAATTCTCCCCAGGTGGGACAGATACGCAGTATTTT	CASSEFSPGGTDTQYF
TRBV5-4	TRBD2	15	TRBJ2-1	-	TGTGCCAGCAGCTTGGAGCGGGGGCGCGGCAATGAGCAGTTCTTC	CASSLERGRGNEQFF
TRBV19	-	12	TRBJ1-2	few	TGTGCCAGTGTGGACAGCTACTATGGCTACACCTTC	CASVDSYYGYTF
TRBV7-2	TRBD2	16	TRBJ2-5	once	TGTGCCAGCAGCTTAATGGGACTAGGCGCTGAAGAGACCCAGTACTTC	CASSLMGLGAEETQYF
TRBV29-1	-	14	TRBJ2-7	-	TGCAGCGTAACAGGACAGTCGGCCCCCTACGAGCAGTACTTC	CSVTGQSAPYEQYF
TRBV19	TRBD1	15	TRBJ2-1	once	TGTGCCAGTAGTAGGGCCGGACAGGGTCGAAGTGAGCAGTTCTTC	CASSRAGQGRSEQFF
TRBV7-9	TRBD2	16	TRBJ2-1	-	TGTGTCAGCAGCTTAAGCCCCGGGGCGGGAGGCGACGAGCAGTTCTTC	CVSSLSPGAGGDEQFF
TRBV20-1	TRBD2	16	TRBJ2-7	many	TGCAGTGCAGCCGGGACTAGCGGGAGAAGCTCCTACGAGCAGTACTTC	CSAAGTSGRSSYEQYF
TRBV28	TRBD1	20	TRBJ2-1	-	TGTGCCAGCAGTTTACGAGCATGGACCAGGGACAGGGGACGTGATCAGGAGCAGTTCTTC	CASSLRAWTRDRGRDQEQFF
TRBV12-3/TRBV12-4	-	15	TRBJ1-1	-	TGTGCCAGCAACCTGGCACCGGGGGGGGGCACTGAAGCTTTCTTT	CASNLAPGGGTEAFF
TRBV13	TRBD2	15	TRBJ2-1	-	TGTGCCAGCAGCCTCGAGGGAGGGCCCAGCAATGAGCAGTTCTTC	CASSLEGGPSNEQFF
TRBV7-9	-	14	TRBJ2-3	many	TGTGCCAGCAGCTTACAGAGTGGTGGAGATACGCAGTATTTT	CASSLQSGGDTQYF
TRBV10-3	-	12	TRBJ2-7	-	TGTGCCATCAGTGAGGAGGCTACGAAGCAGTACTTC	CAISEEATKQYF
TRBV29-1	-	14	TRBJ2-7	-	TGCAGCGTTGGTGGGCTGGGGGGTGCCTACGAGCAGTACTTC	CSVGGLGGAYEQYF
TRBV27	TRBD2	14	TRBJ2-7	many	TGTGCCAGCGGGGGGGGACTGATTAACCACGAGCAGTACTTC	CASGGGLINHEQYF
TRBV12-3/TRBV12-4	-	12	TRBJ2-4	-	TGTGCCAGCAGGGCCCGACGCACCATTCAGTACTTC	CASRARRTIQYF